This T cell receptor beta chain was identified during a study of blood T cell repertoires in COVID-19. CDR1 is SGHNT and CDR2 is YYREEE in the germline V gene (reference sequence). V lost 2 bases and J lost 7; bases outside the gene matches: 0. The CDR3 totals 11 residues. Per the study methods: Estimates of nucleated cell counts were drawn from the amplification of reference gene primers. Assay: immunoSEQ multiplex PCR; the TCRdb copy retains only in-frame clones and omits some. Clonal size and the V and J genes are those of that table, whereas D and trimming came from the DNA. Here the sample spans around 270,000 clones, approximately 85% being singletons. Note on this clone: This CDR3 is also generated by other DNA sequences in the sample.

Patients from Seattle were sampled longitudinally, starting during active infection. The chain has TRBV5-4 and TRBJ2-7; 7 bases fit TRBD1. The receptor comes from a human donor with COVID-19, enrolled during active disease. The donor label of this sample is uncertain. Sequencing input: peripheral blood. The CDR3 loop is CASSFRGEQYF. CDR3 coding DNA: TGTGCCAGCAGCTTCAGGGGGGAGCAGTACTTC.